Each of the 13 T cell receptor beta chains below was sequenced from the same sample in a study of T cell repertoires in cytomegalovirus infection (dated by TCRdb to between 2017 and 2020). Sequencing was carried out with an Illumina HiSeq 1500. The public reads were run again by TCRdb, first through fastp at Q25 and then through MiXCR, and only productive beta chains were kept. Each record represents a unique CDR3 protein, reported with the most common genes and DNA among its rows. The sample data list over 450,000 distinct CDR3 sequences, and over 9% of these were observed just once. Jointly, the top ten make up about 9.4% of the sample. Sequenced input: PBMCs. These receptors all stem from a human donor in good health (CMV status not recorded). Some clones in this sample may be carry-over from other donors' samples.

A note on this clonotype: It may be a read error: a sequence one base away is much more abundant. The chain couples TRBV7-2 to TRBJ1-5, with D maybe TRBD1 (6 bases). Germline loops: CDR1 SGHTA, CDR2 FQGNSA. The CDR3 contains 15 residues. The V end was cut by 1 base, the J end by 9 bases, with 16 bases between. The CDR3 DNA reads as TGTGCCAGCAGCTTAGAAGCCAGGGGAAGTCGGCCCCAGCATTTT. It yields the protein CASSLEARGSRPQHF. The whole variable domain, remainder taken from reference TRBV7-2 and TRBJ1-5, is GAGVSQSPSNKVTEKGKDVELRCDPISGHTALYWYRQSLGQGLEFLIYFQGNSAPDKSGLPSDRFSAERTGGSVSTLTIQRTQQEDSAVYLCASSLEARGSRPQHFGDGTRLSIL.

This chain links TRBV20-1 with TRBJ2-1; D not resolved. Deletions cut 5 bases from V and 8 bases from J, with 13 bases between. The germline CDR1 and CDR2 sequences are DFQATT and SNEGSKA (reference sequence). The CDR3 length is 12 residues. The CDR3 region is CSAGLGGYEQFF. The CDR3 bases are TGCAGTGCTGGGTTGGGCGGCTATGAGCAGTTCTTC.

This clonotype has a count of ten or more. This rearrangement joins TRBV14 to TRBJ2-1, with 10 positions matching TRBD2. The CDR3 extends over 14 amino acids. J was trimmed by 6 bases and V by 6 bases; bases with no gene match: 5. Germline V gives CDR1 SGHDN, CDR2 FVKESK. The CDR3: CASRARTSGNEQFF. In DNA form, the CDR3 reads TGTGCCAGCAGGGCGCGGACTAGCGGCAATGAGCAGTTCTTC.

This clonotype was seen repeatedly, ten times or more. The chain links TRBV28 to TRBJ2-6; a weak D match, TRBD1 (5 bases). Germline CDR1 reads MDHEN; CDR2 reads SYDVKM. Trimming took off 2 bases at V and 4 bases at J, with 12 bases between the two ends. The CDR3 sequence is 16 residues long. CDR3 protein: CASSLRGSPGANVLTF. Here the CDR3 DNA reads TGTGCCAGCAGTTTAAGGGGCTCCCCGGGGGCCAACGTCCTGACTTTC.

This clonotype was detected many times. The chain has TRBV7-9 and TRBJ1-3; weak D call: TRBD1 (6 bases). CDR3 length: 17 residues. The V and J ends lost 5 bases and 0 bases respectively, with 17 bases between them. The germline V gene encodes CDR1 SEHNR and CDR2 FQNEAQ (reference sequence). CDR3 protein: CASSHQTGPDSGNTIYF. The DNA for the CDR3 is TGTGCCAGCAGCCACCAGACAGGACCCGACTCTGGAAACACCATATATTTT.

The chain combines TRBV20-1 with TRBJ2-7; 7 nucleotides line up with TRBD2. The CDR3 length is 15 residues. Germline CDR1 is DFQATT and CDR2 is SNEGSKA (reference sequence). J was trimmed by 2 bases and V by 1 base; bases with no gene match: 8. CDR3 sequence: CSARAPERGPYEQYF. The DNA for the CDR3 is TGCAGTGCTAGAGCCCCGGAGCGGGGACCCTACGAGCAGTACTTC.

This clonotype occurred a few times. V and J are TRBV20-1 and TRBJ2-1; 8 bases align to TRBD2. Trimming cost V 5 bases and J 8 bases; bases outside gene matches: 5. In germline, CDR1 is DFQATT, CDR2 SNEGSKA (reference sequence). The CDR3 spans 12 residues. CDR3 sequence (DNA): TGCAGTGCTTTGGTCGGGGGGGATGAGCAGTTCTTC. Translated, it gives CSALVGGDEQFF.

This clonotype was seen a handful of times. The rearrangement uses TRBV3-1 and TRBJ2-1; the D gene is possibly TRBD2 (5 bases). With 0 bases removed from V and 0 bases from J, the gap between germline ends came to 15 bases. The CDR3 consists of 18 residues. Germline-derived CDR1 and CDR2 are LGHDT and YNNKEL (reference sequence). Here the CDR3 reads CASSQDRGRGSSYNEQFF. DNA for the CDR3: TGTGCCAGCAGCCAAGATAGAGGGCGAGGGAGCTCCTACAATGAGCAGTTCTTC.

This clonotype was recorded many times. The rearrangement links TRBV7-8 to TRBJ2-1; 10 nucleotides match TRBD2. Per the germline V gene, CDR1 is SGHVS and CDR2 is FQNEAQ. The CDR3 runs to 13 residues. With V trimmed by 3 bases and J by 15 bases, 8 bases remained unmatched. The CDR3 nucleotides read TGTGCCAGCAGCTTTCTAGCGGGAGACCGGCGGTTCTTC. Its protein is CASSFLAGDRRFF.

This clonotype was counted at least ten times. The rearrangement links TRBV20-1 to TRBJ2-7; maybe TRBD1 (6 bases). The CDR3 contains 15 residues. Germline CDR1 and CDR2: DFQATT and SNEGSKA (reference sequence). V was shortened by 3 bases and J by 0 bases, with 15 bases between the two germline ends. CDR3 amino acids: CSASGWTVNSYEQYF. Here the CDR3 DNA reads TGCAGTGCTAGTGGGTGGACAGTAAACTCCTACGAGCAGTACTTC.

Many counts were recorded for this clonotype. The chain recombines TRBV28 with TRBJ2-7; 8 nucleotides align to TRBD1. CDR1 is MDHEN and CDR2 is SYDVKM in the germline V gene. V was pared by 6 bases and J by 5 bases, with 21 bases of the junction left unmatched. The CDR3 is 18 residues long. CDR3 in DNA: TGTGCCAGCAGAACGATTAACCCCGGACAGGGCCGAGGGAACGAGCAGTACTTC. It encodes CASRTINPGQGRGNEQYF.

This clonotype occurred many times. V is TRBV10-3 and J is TRBJ2-7; a weak D match, TRBD1 (5 bases). The CDR3 contains 13 residues. V lost 4 bases, J lost 2 bases, and 9 bases lay in between. CDR1 is ENHRY, CDR2 SYGVKD, per germline. Here the CDR3 reads CAISADTTYEQYF. CDR3 coding DNA: TGTGCCATCAGTGCGGACACTACCTACGAGCAGTACTTC.

The chain links TRBV5-6 to TRBJ2-4, with D possibly matching TRBD1 (5 bases). This CDR3 region has 14 residues. The germline CDR1 and CDR2 sequences are SGHDT and YYEEEE. The ends were cut back, 4 bases at V and 8 bases at J, with 16 bases in the middle. The CDR3 is CASSRVGAYDIQYF. CDR3 sequence (DNA): TGTGCCAGCAGCCGTGTAGGGGCTTATGACATTCAGTACTTC.